One sample yielded the 25 T cell receptor beta chains listed below, sequenced in a study of shared clonotypes between healthy human individuals. The table came from immunoSEQ multiplex PCR; TCRdb's copy has only in-frame clones and leaves some out. This sample has more than 850,000 clones, with approximately 78% found just once. Material: memory CD4+ T cells from PBMCs. Subset indicated: CD45RA-negative fraction. The receptors were sampled from a man in his late teens or twenties in good health. Some clones in this sample may be carry-over from other donors' samples.

This clone was observed a few times. The chain links TRBV25-1 to TRBJ2-7, with no clear D. There are 12 residues in the CDR3. Trimming removed 2 bases from V and 3 bases from J, with 5 bases in between. Germline V gene data show CDR1 as MGHDK and CDR2 as SYGVNS. This CDR3 is CASSEDLYEQYF. As DNA, the CDR3 is TGTGCCAGCAGTGAAGACCTCTACGAGCAGTACTTC.

Concerning this clone: The same CDR3 can be traced to other DNA sequences in this sample. This chain uses TRBV7-3 with TRBJ2-1; 11 bases match TRBD2. V lost 4 bases, J lost 3 bases, and 2 bases stayed unmatched. The CDR3 length is 15 residues. Germline loops: CDR1 SGHTA, CDR2 FQGTGA. The CDR3 protein is CASSSGTSGYNEQFF. CDR3 nucleotides: TGTGCCAGCAGCTCCGGGACTAGCGGCTACAATGAGCAGTTCTTC.

For the CDR3, the DNA is TGTGCCTGGAGAGAGAAACTCCCGGTCTCTGAGTTCTTC. This codes for CAWREKLPVSEFF. The chain uses TRBV30 and TRBJ2-1; D call uncertain. Germline lookup yields CDR1 GTSNPN and CDR2 SVGIG (reference sequence). CDR3 length: 13 residues. The V and J ends lost 3 bases and 14 bases respectively, with 20 bases between them.

J is TRBJ2-7 and V is TRBV27; possibly TRBD1 or TRBD2 for D (5 bases each). The V gene's germline CDR1 is MNHEY and CDR2 SMNVEV (reference sequence). The ends were cut back, 5 bases at V and 6 bases at J, with 14 bases in the middle. The CDR3 totals 13 residues. CDR3 DNA sequence: TGTGCCAGCAGTCCACGGGACCCTCCCGAGCAGTACTTC. This gives the protein CASSPRDPPEQYF.

About this clone: This CDR3 is also generated by other DNA sequences in the sample. This chain links TRBV27 with TRBJ2-6; D gene unclear. This CDR3 is built from 15 residues. V lost 2 bases and J lost 1, with 6 bases in between. CDR1 is MNHEY, CDR2 SMNVEV, per germline (reference sequence). The CDR3 sequence: CASSLLGSGANVLTF. The CDR3 DNA follows: TGTGCCAGCAGTTTACTAGGGTCTGGGGCCAACGTCCTGACTTTC.

A note on this clone: Other DNA sequences in the same sample also yield this CDR3. The chain carries TRBV30 and TRBJ2-7, with unresolved D. Per germline, CDR1 GTSNPN and CDR2 SVGIG (reference sequence). The V and J ends lost 2 bases and 4 bases respectively, with 6 bases between them. The CDR3 length is 11 residues. The CDR3 here is CAWSWGYEQYF. The DNA of the CDR3 is TGTGCCTGGAGTTGGGGTTACGAGCAGTACTTC.

The rearrangement joins TRBV6-1 to TRBJ2-7; D is undetermined. The CDR3 runs to 14 residues. Trimming stripped 8 bases from V and 2 bases from J, with 16 bases between. Germline V gene data show CDR1 as MNHNS and CDR2 as SASEGT. The DNA for the CDR3 is TGTGCCAGCGCCAGGAGCCTGAACACCTACGAGCAGTACTTC. This sequence encodes CASARSLNTYEQYF.

This clone was picked up many times. The V and J genes are TRBV4-1 and TRBJ2-7, with 8 bases aligning to TRBD1. The CDR3 has 15 amino acids. V was clipped by 4 bases and J by 2 bases; unmatched bases: 7. CDR1 is MGHRA and CDR2 is YSYEKL in the germline V gene. CDR3 DNA: TGCGCCAGCAGCCCGACAGGGGCGCCAACCTACGAGCAGTACTTC. It yields the protein CASSPTGAPTYEQYF.

The CDR3 sequence is CASSLERSYYEQYF. The CDR3 region has the DNA TGCGCCAGCAGCTTGGAGAGGTCCTACTACGAGCAGTACTTC. V and J are TRBV5-1 and TRBJ2-7; D is unclear. Trimming cost V 0 bases and J 3 bases, with 10 bases left between them. In germline, CDR1 is SGHRS, CDR2 YFSETQ. CDR3 size: 14 residues.

The genes are TRBV5-1 and TRBJ2-7, with D hard to call. The germline CDR1 and CDR2 sequences are SGHRS and YFSETQ. Trimming left V 5 bases short and J 0 bases short, with 9 bases between. This CDR3 is built from 13 residues. The CDR3 coding sequence is TGCGCCAGCAGTCCCCTAAACTCCTACGAGCAGTACTTC. This gives the protein CASSPLNSYEQYF.

There are a few counts of this clone. The chain has TRBV15 and TRBJ2-1, with D unresolved. Looked up from germline, CDR1 is LNHNV and CDR2 is YYDKDF (reference sequence). This CDR3 region has 12 residues. V lost 8 bases to trimming and J lost 8 bases, with 13 bases between them. CDR3 protein: CATGTFAHEQFF. The CDR3, as DNA: TGTGCCACCGGTACCTTCGCGCATGAGCAGTTCTTC.

This clone occurred once. This chain joins TRBV6-1 and TRBJ2-7, with 7 bases identical to TRBD2. Germline V lookup: CDR1 MNHNS, CDR2 SASEGT. Losses at the gene ends were 7 bases for V and 3 bases for J; bases not matched to a gene: 6. This CDR3 has 13 residues. CDR3 sequence (DNA): TGTGCCAGCACCTTAGGGAGGGGCTACGAGCAGTACTTC. The encoded protein is CASTLGRGYEQYF.

Only a few counts were recorded for this clone. The chain combines TRBV7-9 with TRBJ2-7, with 9 bases matching TRBD2. The V gene end was trimmed by 6 bases and the J gene end by 0 bases; junction bases not matched to a gene: 6. The length of the CDR3 is 15 residues. From germline, CDR1 is SEHNR and CDR2 FQNEAQ (reference sequence). Here the CDR3 reads CASRELAGLSYEQYF. CDR3 sequence (DNA): TGTGCCAGCAGAGAACTAGCGGGCCTCTCCTACGAGCAGTACTTC.

V usage is TRBV5-1 and J usage is TRBJ2-5; TRBD2 is a possible D gene (5 bases). V lost 6 bases, J lost 2 bases, and 17 bases lay in between. This CDR3 has 15 amino acids. Per the germline V gene, CDR1 is SGHRS and CDR2 is YFSETQ. CDR3 sequence: CASKLAGLRQETQYF. For the CDR3, the DNA is TGCGCCAGCAAGCTGGCGGGCCTACGACAAGAGACCCAGTACTTC.

This chain uses TRBV5-4 with TRBJ2-7; D is perhaps TRBD1 (6 bases). V was clipped by 4 bases and J by 2 bases, with 13 bases between them. Germline CDR1 SGHNT, CDR2 YYREEE (reference sequence). The CDR3 covers 14 residues. CDR3 bases: TGTGCCAGCAGCCCCCAAACAGGGACCTACGAGCAGTACTTC. It translates to CASSPQTGTYEQYF.

This chain links TRBV28 with TRBJ2-1, with 8 bases matching TRBD1. The V gene's germline CDR1 is MDHEN and CDR2 SYDVKM. The trim removed 2 bases at V and 16 bases at J, leaving 16 bases unmatched. The CDR3 is made up of 15 amino acids. CDR3 sequence reads: CASSLPGTGSEKDFF. In nucleotides, the CDR3 is TGTGCCAGCAGTTTACCCGGGACAGGAAGTGAGAAGGACTTCTTC.

The V gene is TRBV7-8, the J gene TRBJ1-2, with D uncertain. The CDR3 contains 13 residues. V gave up 2 bases and J gave up 8 bases, with 12 bases separating them. The germline CDR1 and CDR2 sequences are SGHVS and FQNEAQ. The CDR3 sequence: CASSLSHARGYTF. Written as DNA, the CDR3 is TGTGCCAGCAGCTTATCCCACGCTAGGGGCTACACCTTC.

A few counts support this clone. This chain uses TRBV6-6 with TRBJ2-7; D gene uncertain. V was cut by 5 bases and J by 2 bases, with 16 bases left in between. The CDR3 covers 15 residues. The V gene's germline CDR1 is MNHNY and CDR2 SVGAGI (reference sequence). This CDR3 reads CASSDQAVTAYEQYF. The CDR3 region has the DNA TGTGCCAGCAGTGATCAAGCTGTTACCGCCTACGAGCAGTACTTC.

As regards this clone: Distinct nucleotide sequences in the sample also encode this CDR3. J is TRBJ2-1 and V is TRBV5-1; D unclear. V lost 0 bases and J 6 bases, leaving 10 bases between the germline ends. CDR3 length: 14 residues. Germline values: CDR1 SGHRS, CDR2 YFSETQ. The CDR3 loop reads CASSLVLAGNEQFF. CDR3 coding DNA: TGCGCCAGCAGCTTGGTTTTAGCAGGCAATGAGCAGTTCTTC.

With respect to this clone: This CDR3 is missing its conserved last phenylalanine or tryptophan, likely due to a read error. The chain joins TRBV28 to TRBJ1-2; possible D gene TRBD1, 5 bases. V lost 8 bases and J lost 1, with 8 bases in between. The CDR3 consists of 12 residues. Germline CDR1 MDHEN, CDR2 SYDVKM. This CDR3 is CASRDLNYGYTL. The CDR3 nucleotides are TGTGCCAGCCGGGACCTTAACTATGGCTACACCCTC.

J is TRBJ1-1 and V is TRBV28, with D tentatively TRBD1 (6 bases). The V end lost 4 bases, the J end lost 7 bases, and 16 bases lay between the germline ends. CDR1 and CDR2 (germline): MDHEN, SYDVKM. CDR3 length: 14 residues. CDR3 sequence (DNA): TGTGCCAGCAGTTACGGACAGACGAGAGGTGAAGCTTTCTTT. It translates to CASSYGQTRGEAFF.

This sequence joins TRBV6-1 and TRBJ2-1; either TRBD1 or TRBD2 may fit D (5 bases each). In germline, CDR1 is MNHNS, CDR2 SASEGT. V was cut by 11 bases and J by 4 bases, with 15 bases left in between. This CDR3 has 13 residues. This CDR3 reads CAGERGPYNEQFF. CDR3 bases: TGTGCCGGGGAGAGGGGACCATACAATGAGCAGTTCTTC.

In DNA form, the CDR3 reads TGTGCCAGCAGATTCGACAGGACGGCTGAAGCTTTCTTT. It encodes CASRFDRTAEAFF. V and J are TRBV7-2 and TRBJ1-1; D possibly corresponds to TRBD1 (6 bases). Germline CDR1 is SGHTA and CDR2 is FQGNSA. The V end was cut by 6 bases, the J end by 6 bases, with 14 bases between. CDR3 size: 13 residues.

The chain has TRBV5-6 and TRBJ2-5, with a possible D match to TRBD1 (5 bases). The DNA end favors TRBJ2-7, so the J call may be wrong. This CDR3 has 12 residues. The germline CDR1 and CDR2 sequences are SGHDT and YYEEEE. CDR3 sequence reads: CASSRRGSEQYF. The CDR3 DNA follows: TGTGCCAGCAGCCGAAGGGGTTCCGAGCAGTACTTC.

This chain joins TRBV6-6 and TRBJ1-5; possibly TRBD1 for D (6 bases). The V gene lost 6 bases and the J gene lost 0 bases, with 9 bases spanning the gap. Germline V gives CDR1 MNHNY, CDR2 SVGAGI (reference sequence). This CDR3 has 14 amino acids. CDR3 sequence reads: CASRPDSSNQPQHF. DNA for the CDR3: TGTGCCAGCAGACCGGACAGTAGCAATCAGCCCCAGCATTTT.